Listed below are T cell receptor beta chains from one sample, sequenced in a study of blood T cell repertoires in COVID-19. Using immunoSEQ multiplex PCR, the repertoire was profiled, and TCRdb retains in-frame clones only, with some absent. Of 200,000 to 250,000 clones in the sample, 70% to 90% were seen once. The sequenced sample was peripheral blood. The source of these receptors is a woman in her 70s with COVID-19, enrolled during active disease. CDR3s include the opening cysteine and the closing phenylalanine or tryptophan. A D gene is named only where the DNA matches it firmly. Where a row states a size, it is once, few, many or the class of an expanded clone; other rows omit it.

d_gene,v_gene,j_gene,abundance,CDR3aa,CDR3nt
NA,TRBV2,TRBJ1-3,NA,CASSSNRAGNTIYF,TGTGCCAGCAGTTCCAACAGGGCTGGAAACACCATATATTTT
NA,TRBV9,TRBJ2-3,NA,CASSPRRSHTDTQYF,TGTGCCAGCAGCCCTCGGCGGAGCCACACAGATACGCAGTATTTT
TRBD1,TRBV9,TRBJ1-5,NA,CASSVGAGGLNQPQHF,TGTGCCAGCAGCGTAGGTGCAGGGGGCCTGAATCAGCCCCAGCATTTT
NA,TRBV3-1/TRBV3-2,TRBJ1-3,NA,CASSPRTVSGNTIYF,TGTGCCAGCAGCCCCCGGACAGTATCTGGAAACACCATATATTTT
NA,TRBV10-1,TRBJ2-7,many,CASSPDSYEQYF,TGCGCCAGCAGCCCAGACAGCTACGAGCAGTACTTC
NA,TRBV27,TRBJ2-3,NA,CASSIRRYSGTDTQYF,TGTGCCAGCAGCATACGTCGTTATAGTGGCACAGATACGCAGTATTTT
TRBD1,TRBV11-3,TRBJ1-1,once,CASSLDYGQGALATEAFF,TGTGCCAGCAGCTTAGACTACGGACAGGGGGCGCTGGCCACTGAAGCTTTCTTT
TRBD2,TRBV5-1,TRBJ2-1,NA,CASEPREGSSYNEQFF,TGCGCCAGCGAACCCCGGGAGGGGAGCTCCTACAATGAGCAGTTCTTC
TRBD1,TRBV27,TRBJ2-2,NA,CASSSGQGTANTGELFF,TGTGCCAGCAGTTCGGGACAGGGGACCGCGAACACCGGGGAGCTGTTTTTT
NA,TRBV5-1,TRBJ2-5,NA,CASSLRQGQETQYF,TGCGCCAGCAGCTTGAGGCAGGGACAAGAGACCCAGTACTTC
NA,TRBV5-4,TRBJ2-7,NA,CASSLDPSSAYEQYF,TGTGCCAGCAGCTTGGACCCTTCTAGCGCCTACGAGCAGTACTTC
TRBD2,TRBV10-3,TRBJ2-1,NA,CAISERVAGGINEQFF,TGTGCCATCAGTGAAAGGGTAGCGGGAGGGATTAATGAGCAGTTCTTC
TRBD1,TRBV3-1/TRBV3-2,TRBJ2-7,NA,CASSQVPRTGSSEQYF,TGTGCCAGCAGCCAAGTCCCCCGGACAGGGTCCTCCGAGCAGTACTTC
NA,TRBV7-9,TRBJ1-1,NA,CASSVDLNTGAFF,TGTGCCAGCAGCGTCGACCTGAACACCGGGGCTTTCTTT
TRBD1,TRBV5-1,TRBJ2-7,NA,CASSVLGQRTYEQYF,TGCGCCAGCAGCGTCTTGGGACAGAGAACCTACGAGCAGTACTTC
NA,TRBV4-2,TRBJ2-7,NA,CASSRDGTSSSYEQYF,TGTGCCAGCAGCCGAGACGGGACTTCGAGCTCCTACGAGCAGTACTTC
TRBD1,TRBV11-1,TRBJ2-7,NA,CASSTIRQGGSEQYF,TGTGCCAGCAGCACAATCCGACAGGGGGGATCCGAGCAGTACTTC
NA,TRBV10-3,TRBJ2-7,NA,CAISESSDLKQYF,TGTGCCATCAGTGAGTCGAGCGATCTCAAGCAGTACTTC
TRBD2,TRBV9,TRBJ2-7,once,CASSLLAGGPDEQYF,TGTGCCAGCAGCTTATTAGCGGGAGGGCCCGACGAGCAGTACTTC
TRBD2,TRBV5-4,TRBJ2-7,NA,CASSRPGLAGNYEQYF,TGTGCCAGCAGTCGACCTGGACTAGCGGGGAACTACGAGCAGTACTTC
NA,TRBV9,TRBJ2-5,NA,CASSVGLREPQETQYF,TGTGCCAGCAGCGTAGGCTTGCGAGAACCCCAAGAGACCCAGTACTTC
TRBD2,TRBV15,TRBJ2-1,few,CATSNLGLAGGEQFF,TGTGCCACCAGCAACCTGGGACTAGCGGGAGGCGAGCAGTTCTTC
NA,TRBV19,TRBJ1-2,NA,CASSTPFTGNPYGYTF,TGTGCCAGTAGTACACCCTTTACAGGGAACCCCTATGGCTACACCTTC
NA,TRBV19,TRBJ1-5,NA,CASSIEGAGGYQPQHF,TGTGCCAGTAGTATCGAAGGGGCAGGAGGGTACCAGCCCCAGCATTTT
NA,TRBV12-3/TRBV12-4,TRBJ2-7,few,CASSRLDEQYF,TGTGCCAGCAGTAGACTGGACGAGCAGTACTTC
NA,TRBV19,TRBJ1-6,NA,CASSNGQNNSPLHF,TGTGCCAGTAGTAACGGACAGAATAATTCACCCCTCCACTTT
NA,TRBV24-1,TRBJ1-2,NA,CATSDPQTNYGYTF,TGTGCCACCAGTGACCCCCAGACTAACTATGGCTACACCTTC
TRBD1,TRBV5-1,TRBJ1-6,NA,CASSETGANSPLHF,TGCGCCAGCAGCGAGACAGGGGCGAATTCACCCCTCCACTTT
NA,TRBV10-3,TRBJ1-3,NA,CAISEGRAGNTIYF,TGTGCCATCAGTGAGGGCAGGGCAGGAAACACCATATATTTT
NA,TRBV27,TRBJ1-1,NA,CASSLSKKAGNTEAFF,TGTGCCAGCAGTTTATCGAAGAAAGCAGGGAACACTGAAGCTTTCTTT
NA,TRBV7-9,TRBJ2-1,NA,CASSLHRGEQFF,TGTGCCAGCAGCCTCCATAGGGGGGAGCAGTTCTTC
NA,TRBV27,TRBJ1-3,NA,CASSLKPRGSSRQFSGNTIYF,TGTGCCAGCTCTCTTAAACCACGCGGGAGCAGCCGCCAGTTCTCTGGAAACACCATATATTTT
TRBD1,TRBV5-4,TRBJ1-2,NA,CASSSGLGQGAKGYTF,TGTGCCAGCAGCTCCGGCCTGGGACAGGGGGCAAAAGGCTACACCTTC
TRBD1,TRBV15,TRBJ1-2,NA,CATSRDRTGDGYTF,TGTGCCACCAGCAGAGACCGGACAGGGGACGGCTACACCTTC
NA,TRBV5-4,TRBJ1-2,NA,CASSLQAIYGYTF,TGTGCCAGCAGCCTACAGGCGATCTATGGCTACACCTTC
TRBD2,TRBV6-5,TRBJ2-1,NA,CASSKPGLAGEQFF,TGTGCCAGCAGCAAACCGGGACTAGCGGGGGAGCAGTTCTTC
TRBD2,TRBV4-2,TRBJ2-5,few,CASSQEPAGEEGETQYF,TGTGCCAGCAGCCAAGAGCCAGCGGGAGAGGAAGGTGAGACCCAGTACTTC
TRBD1,TRBV6-1,TRBJ1-1,NA,CASSEETGENTEAFF,TGTGCCAGCAGTGAAGAAACAGGGGAGAACACTGAAGCTTTCTTT
NA,TRBV2,TRBJ2-3,NA,CASSVRQGTTDTQYF,TGTGCCAGCAGTGTAAGGCAGGGAACCACAGATACGCAGTATTTT
NA,TRBV7-7,TRBJ2-2,once,CASSLGSELRYTGELFF,TGTGCTAGCAGCTTAGGTAGTGAGCTTCGATACACCGGGGAGCTGTTTTTT
NA,TRBV3-1/TRBV3-2,TRBJ1-5,NA,CASSQDLLENQPQHF,TGTGCCAGCAGCCAAGATCTATTGGAGAATCAGCCCCAGCATTTT
TRBD1,TRBV7-9,TRBJ2-7,NA,CASRLGGGSYEQYF,TGTGCCAGCAGGCTAGGGGGCGGCTCCTACGAGCAGTACTTC
NA,TRBV5-1,TRBJ2-1,NA,CASSLRTDFNEQFF,TGCGCCAGCAGCTTGCGGACAGACTTCAATGAGCAGTTCTTC
TRBD1,TRBV7-2,TRBJ2-1,NA,CASSLDRGEYNEQFF,TGTGCCAGCAGCTTAGACAGGGGCGAATACAATGAGCAGTTCTTC
TRBD1,TRBV20-1,TRBJ2-7,NA,CSASAAQGAGYEQYF,TGCAGTGCTAGTGCAGCCCAGGGGGCAGGGTACGAGCAGTACTTC
TRBD2,TRBV24-1,TRBJ2-3,NA,CATSLSGGARDTQYF,TGTGCCACCAGCCTGAGCGGGGGGGCCAGAGATACGCAGTATTTT
NA,TRBV3-1/TRBV3-2,TRBJ1-4,NA,CASSNWEGTNEKLFF,TGTGCCAGCAGCAATTGGGAGGGAACTAATGAAAAACTGTTTTTT
NA,TRBV7-3,TRBJ2-1,NA,CASSLSRVANNEQFF,TGTGCCAGCAGCCTCTCGCGGGTGGCTAACAATGAGCAGTTCTTC
NA,TRBV6-5,TRBJ1-1,NA,CASSFINRDTEAFF,TGTGCCAGCAGTTTCATAAACAGGGACACTGAAGCTTTCTTT